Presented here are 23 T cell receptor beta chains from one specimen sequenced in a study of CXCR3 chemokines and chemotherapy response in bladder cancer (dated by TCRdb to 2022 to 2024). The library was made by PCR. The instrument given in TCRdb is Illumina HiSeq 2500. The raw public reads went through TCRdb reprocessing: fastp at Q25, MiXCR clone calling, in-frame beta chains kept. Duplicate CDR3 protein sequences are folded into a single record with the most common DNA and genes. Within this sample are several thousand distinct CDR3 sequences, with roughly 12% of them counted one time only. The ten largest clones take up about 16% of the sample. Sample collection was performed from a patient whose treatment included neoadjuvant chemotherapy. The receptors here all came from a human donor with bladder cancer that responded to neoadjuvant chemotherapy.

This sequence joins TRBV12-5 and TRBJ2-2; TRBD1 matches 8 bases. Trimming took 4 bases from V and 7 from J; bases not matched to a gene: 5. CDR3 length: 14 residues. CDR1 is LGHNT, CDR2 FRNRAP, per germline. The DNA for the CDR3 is TGTGCTAGTGGTTCGAGACAGGGGAGCGGGGAGCTGTTTTTT. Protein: CASGSRQGSGELFF.

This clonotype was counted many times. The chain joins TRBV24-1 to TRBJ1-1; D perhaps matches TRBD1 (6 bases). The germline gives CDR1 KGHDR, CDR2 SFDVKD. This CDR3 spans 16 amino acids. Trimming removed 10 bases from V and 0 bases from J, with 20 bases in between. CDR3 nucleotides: TGTGCCACACTCTTACCCCGAGGGGGTGTGAACACTGAAGCTTTCTTT. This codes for CATLLPRGGVNTEAFF.

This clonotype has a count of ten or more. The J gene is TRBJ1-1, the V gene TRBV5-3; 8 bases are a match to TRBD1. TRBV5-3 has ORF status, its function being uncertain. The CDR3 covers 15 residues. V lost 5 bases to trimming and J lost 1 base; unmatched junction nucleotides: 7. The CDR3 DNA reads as TGTGCCAGAAGTATTTCCGGGACAGGGAACACTGAAGCTTTCTTT. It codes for CARSISGTGNTEAFF.

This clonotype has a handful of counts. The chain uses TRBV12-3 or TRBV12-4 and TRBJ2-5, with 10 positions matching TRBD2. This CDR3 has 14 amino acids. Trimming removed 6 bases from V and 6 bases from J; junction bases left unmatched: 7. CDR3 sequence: CASRILAGKQTQYF. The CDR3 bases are TGTGCCAGCAGGATACTAGCGGGGAAACAGACCCAGTACTTC.

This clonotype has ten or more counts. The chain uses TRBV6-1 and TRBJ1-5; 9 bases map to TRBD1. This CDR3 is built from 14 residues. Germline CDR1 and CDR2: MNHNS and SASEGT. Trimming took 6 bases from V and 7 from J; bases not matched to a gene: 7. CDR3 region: CASSLDRGGQPQHF. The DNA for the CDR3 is TGTGCCAGCAGCCTGGACAGGGGAGGCCAGCCCCAGCATTTT.

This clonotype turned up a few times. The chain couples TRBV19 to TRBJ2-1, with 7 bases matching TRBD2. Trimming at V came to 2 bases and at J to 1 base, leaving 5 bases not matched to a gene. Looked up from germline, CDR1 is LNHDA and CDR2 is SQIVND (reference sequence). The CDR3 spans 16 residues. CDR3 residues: CASSITAGPSYNEQFF. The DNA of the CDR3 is TGTGCCAGTAGTATAACAGCGGGGCCATCCTACAATGAGCAGTTCTTC.

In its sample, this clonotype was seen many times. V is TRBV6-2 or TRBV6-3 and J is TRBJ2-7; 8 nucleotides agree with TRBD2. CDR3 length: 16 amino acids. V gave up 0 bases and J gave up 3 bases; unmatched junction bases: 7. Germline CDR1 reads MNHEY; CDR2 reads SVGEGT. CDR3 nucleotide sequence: TGTGCCAGCAGTTACTCGGGTCGGGGGGGCTTCTACGAGCAGTACTTC. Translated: CASSYSGRGGFYEQYF.

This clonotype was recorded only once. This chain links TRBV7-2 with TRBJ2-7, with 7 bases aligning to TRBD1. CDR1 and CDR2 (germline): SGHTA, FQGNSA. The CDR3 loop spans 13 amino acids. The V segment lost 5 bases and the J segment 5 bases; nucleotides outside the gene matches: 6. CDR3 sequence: CASSVTGSHEQYF. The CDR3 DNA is TGTGCCAGCAGCGTGACAGGGTCCCACGAGCAGTACTTC.

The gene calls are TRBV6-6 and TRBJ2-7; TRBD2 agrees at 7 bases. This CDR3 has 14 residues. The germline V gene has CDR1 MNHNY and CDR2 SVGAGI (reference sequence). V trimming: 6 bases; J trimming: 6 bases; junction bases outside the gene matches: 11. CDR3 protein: CASSLRASGFEQYF. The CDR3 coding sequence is TGTGCCAGCAGCCTCAGGGCTAGCGGATTCGAGCAGTACTTC.

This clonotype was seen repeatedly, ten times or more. Here the CDR3 reads CASSPHRLAGQHEQFF. CDR3 DNA: TGTGCCAGCAGCCCCCACCGACTAGCGGGGCAACATGAGCAGTTCTTC. The V and J genes are TRBV7-3 and TRBJ2-1; 11 positions agree with TRBD2. The CDR3 is 16 amino acids. After removal of 5 bases from V and 8 bases from J, the junction contained 11 bases not matched to a gene. CDR1 and CDR2 from the germline V gene are SGHTA and FQGTGA.

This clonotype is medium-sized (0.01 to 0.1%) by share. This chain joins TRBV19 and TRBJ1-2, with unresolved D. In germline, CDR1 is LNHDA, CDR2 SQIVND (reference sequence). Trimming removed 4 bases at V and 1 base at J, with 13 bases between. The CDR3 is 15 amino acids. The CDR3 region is CASSTGVGINYGYTF. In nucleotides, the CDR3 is TGTGCCAGTAGTACGGGCGTAGGGATTAACTATGGCTACACCTTC. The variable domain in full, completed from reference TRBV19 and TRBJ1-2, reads DGGITQSPKYLFRKEGQNVTLSCEQNLNHDAMYWYRQDPGQGLRLIYYSQIVNDFQKGDIAEGYSVSREKKESFPLTVTSAQKNPTAFYLCASSTGVGINYGYTFGSGTRLTVV.

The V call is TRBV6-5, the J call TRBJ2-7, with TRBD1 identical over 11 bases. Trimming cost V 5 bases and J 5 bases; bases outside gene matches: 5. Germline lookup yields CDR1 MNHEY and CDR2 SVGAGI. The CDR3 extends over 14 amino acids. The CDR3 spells CASSTWTGGNEQYF. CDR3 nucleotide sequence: TGTGCCAGCAGTACATGGACAGGGGGCAACGAGCAGTACTTC.

CDR3: CASSPSGGGSYEQYF. CDR3 sequence (DNA): TGTGCCAGCAGTCCTAGCGGGGGGGGCTCCTACGAGCAGTACTTC. This sequence joins TRBV12-3 or TRBV12-4 and TRBJ2-7, with 12 bases fitting TRBD2. The CDR3 contains 15 residues. V dropped 5 bases and J dropped 0; count of bases not matched to a gene: 2.

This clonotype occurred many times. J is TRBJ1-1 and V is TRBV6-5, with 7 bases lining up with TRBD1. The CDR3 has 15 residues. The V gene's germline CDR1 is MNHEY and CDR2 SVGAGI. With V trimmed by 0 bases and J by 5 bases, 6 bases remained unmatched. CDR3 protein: CASSYSSRGRTEAFF. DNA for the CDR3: TGTGCCAGCAGTTACTCGTCAAGGGGGCGGACTGAAGCTTTCTTT.

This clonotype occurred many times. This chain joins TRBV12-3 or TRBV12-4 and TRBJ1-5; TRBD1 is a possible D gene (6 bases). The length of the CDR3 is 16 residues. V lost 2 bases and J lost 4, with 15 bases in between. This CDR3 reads CASSLLFDRLNQPQHF. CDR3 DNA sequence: TGTGCCAGCAGTTTACTCTTCGACAGGCTGAATCAGCCCCAGCATTTT.

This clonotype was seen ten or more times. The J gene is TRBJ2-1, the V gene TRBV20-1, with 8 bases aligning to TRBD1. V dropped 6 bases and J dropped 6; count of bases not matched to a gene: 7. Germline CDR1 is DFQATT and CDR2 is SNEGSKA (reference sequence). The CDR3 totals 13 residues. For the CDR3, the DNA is TGCAGTGCCGAGGACAGGGTTGGCAATGAGCAGTTCTTC. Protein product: CSAEDRVGNEQFF.

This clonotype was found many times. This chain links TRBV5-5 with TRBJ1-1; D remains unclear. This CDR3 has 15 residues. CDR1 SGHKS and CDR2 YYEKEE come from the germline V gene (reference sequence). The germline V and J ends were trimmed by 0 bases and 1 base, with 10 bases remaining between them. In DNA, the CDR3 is TGTGCCAGCAGCTTGGCATGGGAACCGAACACTGAAGCTTTCTTT. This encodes CASSLAWEPNTEAFF.

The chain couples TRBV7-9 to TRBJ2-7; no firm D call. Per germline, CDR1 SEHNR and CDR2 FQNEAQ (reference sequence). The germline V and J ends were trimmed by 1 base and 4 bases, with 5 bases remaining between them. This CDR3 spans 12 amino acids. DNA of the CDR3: TGTGCCAGCAGCTTAGGCAGATACGAGCAGTACTTC. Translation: CASSLGRYEQYF.

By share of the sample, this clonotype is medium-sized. CDR3 region: CASSTRLLAGVSTDTQYF. CDR3 in DNA: TGTGCCAGCAGTACCCGGCTTCTAGCGGGGGTCAGCACAGATACGCAGTATTTT. The chain carries TRBV6-1 and TRBJ2-3, with TRBD2 identical over 10 bases. The germline gives CDR1 MNHNS, CDR2 SASEGT. V trimming: 5 bases; J trimming: 0 bases; junction bases outside the gene matches: 11. The CDR3 loop spans 18 amino acids.

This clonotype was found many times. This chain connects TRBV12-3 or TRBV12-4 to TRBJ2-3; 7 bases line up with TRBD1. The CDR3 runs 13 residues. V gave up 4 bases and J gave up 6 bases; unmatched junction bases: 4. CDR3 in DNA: TGTGCCAGCAGTTCGCGGACAGGTGATACGCAGTATTTT. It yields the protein CASSSRTGDTQYF.

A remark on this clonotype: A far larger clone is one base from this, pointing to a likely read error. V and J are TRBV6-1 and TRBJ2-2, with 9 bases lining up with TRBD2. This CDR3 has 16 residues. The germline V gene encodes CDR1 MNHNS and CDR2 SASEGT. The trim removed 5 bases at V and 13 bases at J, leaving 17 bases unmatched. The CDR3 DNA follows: TGTGCCAGCAGTCCCCCCTGGTCTAGCGGGGCGGCGGGGCTGTTTTTT. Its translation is CASSPPWSSGAAGLFF.

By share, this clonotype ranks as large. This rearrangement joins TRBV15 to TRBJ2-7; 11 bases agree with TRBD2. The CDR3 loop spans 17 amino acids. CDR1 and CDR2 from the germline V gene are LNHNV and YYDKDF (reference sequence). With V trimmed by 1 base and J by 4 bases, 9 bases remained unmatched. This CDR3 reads CATSRGVAGGPGYEQYF. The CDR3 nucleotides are TGTGCCACCAGCAGAGGGGTAGCGGGGGGGCCGGGGTACGAGCAGTACTTC.

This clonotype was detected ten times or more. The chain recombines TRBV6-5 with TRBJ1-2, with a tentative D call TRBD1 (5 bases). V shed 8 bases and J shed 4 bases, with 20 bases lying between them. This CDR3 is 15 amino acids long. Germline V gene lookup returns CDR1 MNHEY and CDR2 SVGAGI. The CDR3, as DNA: TGTGCCAGCGCCCCGGGGGGTAGGGGCTCCTATGGCTACACCTTC. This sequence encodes CASAPGGRGSYGYTF.